A selection of T cell receptor beta chains follows, all from one sample in a study of Ad26.COV2.S vaccination and SARS-CoV-2 variants. The assay was immunoSEQ multiplex PCR, and TCRdb's table has in-frame clones only and misses some. Of 85,000 to 95,000 clones in the sample, about four fifths were seen once. Source: peripheral blood, taken after recovery from COVID-19. These receptor sequences come from a human donor who had recovered from COVID-19. Each CDR3 is given with its conserved first and last residue. The D gene is left open where the match is weak. Clone size is not always given. Where it is, it says once, few, many or a class for expanded clones.

size	D	J	V	DNA	CDR3
once	.	TRBJ1-2	TRBV28	TGTGCCAGCACTATAATCACAGGGTGGGGTGGCTACACCTTC	CASTIITGWGGYTF
.	.	TRBJ1-1	TRBV4-1	TGCGCCAGCAGCCCCCCTGCAGGCCGGAACACTGAAGCTTTCTTT	CASSPPAGRNTEAFF
.	.	TRBJ1-4	TRBV18	TGTGCCAGCTCACCACAGGGAGCACACGGGGAAAAACTGTTTTTT	CASSPQGAHGEKLFF
many	TRBD1	TRBJ2-7	TRBV14	TGTGCCAGCAGCCGTACGGGACAGGGTAACCACGAGCAGTACTTC	CASSRTGQGNHEQYF
.	.	TRBJ2-5	TRBV28	TGTGCCAGCAGCTCCCCCGGGAGAGACCTTAGGGAGACCCAGTACTTC	CASSSPGRDLRETQYF
.	TRBD1	TRBJ2-5	TRBV7-2	TGTGCCAGCAGCTGGAGTAGACAGGGAGAGACCCAGTACTTC	CASSWSRQGETQYF
.	.	TRBJ2-6	TRBV3-1/TRBV3-2	TGTGCCAGCAGCCGCGAAAGTGGGGCCAACGTCCTGACTTTC	CASSRESGANVLTF
.	TRBD2	TRBJ2-1	TRBV27	TGTGCCAGCGGCATCCCGGGAGGGTTTATTCATGAGCAGTTCTTC	CASGIPGGFIHEQFF
.	.	TRBJ2-1	TRBV6-5	TGTGCCAGCAGTCCGGACTATATCGGCAATGAGCAGTTCTTC	CASSPDYIGNEQFF
.	.	TRBJ1-1	TRBV11-2	TGTGCCAGCAGCTTAGATCGGCAGGCCGGGGAAGCTTTCTTT	CASSLDRQAGEAFF
once	TRBD1	TRBJ1-4	TRBV2	TGTGCCAGCAGTGAAGGGGGACAGTTGAGGGGAAAACTGTTTTTT	CASSEGGQLRGKLFF
.	TRBD2	TRBJ2-1	TRBV5-1	TGCGCCAGCAGCTTGACTAGCGGGAGTGGCGATGAGCAGTTCTTC	CASSLTSGSGDEQFF
.	.	TRBJ2-1	TRBV6-5	TGTGCCAGCAGTTACAACTACAATGAGCAGTTCTTC	CASSYNYNEQFF
.	.	TRBJ2-7	TRBV29-1	TGCAGCGTTGAAGAAACGGACTACGAGCAGTACTTC	CSVEETDYEQYF
.	.	TRBJ2-1	TRBV19	TGTGCCAGTAGTACGGGACCCGGGACGGCAAATGAGCAGTTCTTC	CASSTGPGTANEQFF
.	.	TRBJ2-1	TRBV5-5	TGTGCCAGCACCACTTTGTCAGGCTCCTACAATGAGCAGTTCTTC	CASTTLSGSYNEQFF
few	.	TRBJ2-2	TRBV7-6	TGTGCCAGCAGCGGTACTCAGGCGACCGGGGAGCTGTTTTTT	CASSGTQATGELFF
.	TRBD1	TRBJ1-5	TRBV10-3	TGTGCCATCAGTGAGTACGGGACAGGGGCAAATCAGCCCCAGCATTTT	CAISEYGTGANQPQHF
.	TRBD2	TRBJ2-7	TRBV7-2	TGTGCCAGCAGCTTGGGACTAGCGGCGACCTACGAGCAGTACTTC	CASSLGLAATYEQYF
.	TRBD1	TRBJ2-2	TRBV10-1	TGCGCCAGCAGTGAGTCCGCAGGGACAGGATACACCGGGGAGCTGTTTTTT	CASSESAGTGYTGELFF
.	TRBD2	TRBJ2-1	TRBV10-1	TGCGCCAGCAGTCTAGCGGGGGCTAACAATGAGCAGTTCTTC	CASSLAGANNEQFF
.	.	TRBJ1-5	TRBV12-3/TRBV12-4	TGTGCCAGCAGCTTGGGGGGAGGTCAGCCCCAGCATTTT	CASSLGGGQPQHF